This T cell receptor beta chain was sequenced in a study of blood T cell repertoires in COVID-19. CDR1 is WNHNN and CDR2 is SYGVQD in the germline V gene (reference sequence). This CDR3 is 12 amino acids long. The junction had 2 bases not matched to a gene; V was cut back by 7 bases and J by 4 bases. Here immunoSEQ multiplex PCR was the method, and the copy in TCRdb shows in-frame clones only, minus some. Of about 440,000 clones in the sample, about 85% were seen once. The TCR comes from a woman under 30 with acute COVID-19. V and J are TRBV10-1 and TRBJ1-1; TRBD1 agrees at 8 bases. The sequenced material came from PBMCs or T cells enriched from blood (not recorded which). The CDR3 DNA sequence: TGCGCCAGCAAGGGACAGGCCACTGAAGCTTTCTTT. This gives the protein CASKGQATEAFF.